Sequencing of this T cell receptor beta chain was carried out in a study of T cells expressing NK-cell markers. Overall study context: Beta-chain profiling covered CD3+CD56+NKG2C+, CD3+CD56+NKG2C- and CD3+CD56-NKG2C+ sorted subsets. Study-wide findings and caveats: Uncertainty persisted over the HCMV specificity of expanded NKG2C+ T cell clones. Of the CD8+ T cells in more than five donors, 1.0-7.0% belonged to dominant NKG2C+ clonotypes. In several donors, these clonotypes also led the CD3+CD56-NKG2C+ fraction.

A remark on this clonotype: What it binds is not known.

With the 5' RACE reads reprocessed, TCRdb shows one record per CDR3 protein and no DNA. Its clone listing holds 440,000 or so distinct CDR3 sequences. Germline values: CDR1 DFQATT, CDR2 SNEGSKA (reference sequence). CDR3 length equals 14 residues. The gene calls are TRBV20-1 and TRBJ2-7; the TCRdb call, TRBD1, lacks DNA for checking. This TCR derives from a woman aged 18-69 years in good health. The specimen sequenced was blood T cells: a sorted CD56 or NKG2C T cell subset, CD4+ or CD8+ T cells, or bulk PBMC T cells (not recorded which). CDR3 loop: CSASRQGTRSEQYF.